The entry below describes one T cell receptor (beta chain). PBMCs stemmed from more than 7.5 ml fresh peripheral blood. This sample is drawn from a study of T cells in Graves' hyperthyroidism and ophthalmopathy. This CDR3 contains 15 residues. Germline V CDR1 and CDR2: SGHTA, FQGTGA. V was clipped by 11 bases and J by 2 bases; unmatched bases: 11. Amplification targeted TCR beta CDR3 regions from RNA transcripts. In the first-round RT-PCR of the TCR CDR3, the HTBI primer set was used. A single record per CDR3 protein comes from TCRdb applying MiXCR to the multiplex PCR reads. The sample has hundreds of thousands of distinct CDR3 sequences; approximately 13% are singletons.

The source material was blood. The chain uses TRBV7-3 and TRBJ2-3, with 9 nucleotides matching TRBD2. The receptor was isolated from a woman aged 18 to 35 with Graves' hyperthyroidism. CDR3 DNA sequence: TGTGCCTCCCAGGGTAGCGGGGGAGACACAGATACGCAGTATTTT. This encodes CASQGSGGDTDTQYF.